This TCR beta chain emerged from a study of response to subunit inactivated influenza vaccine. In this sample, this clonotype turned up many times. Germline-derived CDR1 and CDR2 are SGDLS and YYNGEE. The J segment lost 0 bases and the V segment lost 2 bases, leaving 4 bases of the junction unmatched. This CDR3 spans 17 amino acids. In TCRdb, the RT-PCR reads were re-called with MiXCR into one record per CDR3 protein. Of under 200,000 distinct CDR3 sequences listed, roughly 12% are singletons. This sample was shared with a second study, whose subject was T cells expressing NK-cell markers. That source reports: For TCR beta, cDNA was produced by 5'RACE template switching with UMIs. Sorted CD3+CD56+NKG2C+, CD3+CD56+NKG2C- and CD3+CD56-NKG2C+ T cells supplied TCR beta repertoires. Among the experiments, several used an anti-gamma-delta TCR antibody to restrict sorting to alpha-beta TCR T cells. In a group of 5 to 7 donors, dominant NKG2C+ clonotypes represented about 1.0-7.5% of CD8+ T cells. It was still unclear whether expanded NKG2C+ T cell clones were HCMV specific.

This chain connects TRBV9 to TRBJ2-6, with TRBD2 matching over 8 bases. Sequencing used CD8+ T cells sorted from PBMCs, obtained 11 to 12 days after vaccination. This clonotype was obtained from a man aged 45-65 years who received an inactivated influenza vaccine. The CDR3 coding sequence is TGTGCCAGCAGCGTCGACCGGGGGGGCTCTGGGGCCAACGTCCTGACTTTC. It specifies CASSVDRGGSGANVLTF. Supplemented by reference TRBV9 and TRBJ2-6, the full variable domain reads DSGVTQTPKHLITATGQRVTLRCSPRSGDLSVYWYQQSLDQGLQFLIQYYNGEERAKGNILERFSAQQFPDLHSELNLSSLELGDSALYFCASSVDRGGSGANVLTFGAGSRLTVL.